The rows below give T cell receptor beta chains drawn from one sample of a study of shared clonotypes between healthy human individuals. Repertoires were generated with immunoSEQ multiplex PCR, while TCRdb's copy carries only in-frame clones and drops some. This table holds roughly 1,800,000 clones, approximately 94% found once. The sample was naive CD8+ T cells sorted from blood. These receptors all come from a man between 18 and 29 years old in good health. Both conserved end residues are part of each CDR3. Fields, in order: J gene, V gene, D gene, CDR3 length, CDR3 protein, CDR3 DNA. A D gene is named only where the DNA matches it firmly.

TRBJ2-7	TRBV11-2	NA	16	CASSLDFPKPVYEQYF	TGTGCCAGCAGCTTAGATTTCCCAAAACCCGTCTACGAGCAGTACTTC
TRBJ1-1	TRBV9	NA	13	CASSGTGVTEAFF	TGTGCCAGCAGCGGAACAGGCGTCACTGAAGCTTTCTTT
TRBJ2-2	TRBV7-6	NA	14	CASSLDLSTGELFF	TGTGCCAGCAGCTTAGATTTGAGCACCGGGGAGCTGTTTTTT
TRBJ1-6	TRBV7-8	NA	16	CASSRVGIQGNSPLHF	TGTGCCAGCAGCCGAGTGGGGATTCAGGGAAATTCACCCCTCCACTTT
TRBJ2-7	TRBV4-2	NA	13	CASSQADSYEQYF	TGTGCCAGCAGCCAAGCCGACAGCTACGAGCAGTACTTC
TRBJ2-1	TRBV4-3	NA	16	CASSQEAGLGNNEQFF	TGCGCCAGCAGCCAAGAGGCGGGTCTTGGCAACAATGAGCAGTTCTTC
TRBJ2-3	TRBV25-1	NA	14	CASSEYRSTDTQYF	TGTGCCAGCAGTGAATATAGGAGCACAGATACGCAGTATTTT
TRBJ1-6	TRBV5-6	TRBD1	14	CASSLGQNNSPLHF	TGTGCCAGCAGCCTGGGACAGAATAATTCACCCCTCCACTTT
TRBJ2-7	TRBV6-1	TRBD1	14	CASSEGQGDYEQYF	TGTGCCAGCAGTGAAGGACAGGGGGACTACGAGCAGTACTTC
TRBJ2-7	TRBV5-1	TRBD2	15	CASSLALAGSYEQYF	TGCGCCAGCAGCTTGGCCCTAGCGGGCTCCTACGAGCAGTACTTC
TRBJ1-6	TRBV7-9	NA	15	CASSLVGNYNSPLHF	TGTGCCAGCAGCTTAGTAGGAAATTATAATTCACCCCTCCACTTT
TRBJ1-2	TRBV9	TRBD1	16	CASSDSSRTGHYGYTF	TGTGCCAGCAGCGATAGTAGCAGGACAGGGCACTATGGCTACACCTTC
TRBJ2-1	TRBV11-2	NA	16	CASSFLRVTYYNEQFF	TGTGCCAGCAGCTTTTTGCGGGTCACATACTACAATGAGCAGTTCTTC